The 5 T cell receptor beta chains below were found in one sample sequenced in a study of graft-versus-host responses after intestinal transplantation. Assay used: immunoSEQ multiplex PCR; TCRdb lists only in-frame clones, some missing. The profile shows around 87,000 clones, roughly 90% of them singletons. For these receptors, no antigen is known. Sequences were derived from unstimulated CD8+ T cells sorted from spleen or lymph node cells, sampled before transplant. These receptors originate from a human donor who was the organ donor for an intestinal transplant.

This rearrangement joins TRBV5-1 to TRBJ1-4, with a tentative D call TRBD1 (5 bases). This CDR3 is built from 15 residues. Germline lookup yields CDR1 SGHRS and CDR2 YFSETQ. Trimming took 5 bases from V and 0 from J, leaving 11 bases between them. CDR3 nucleotide sequence: TGCGCCAGCAGTGAGTGGGGCTCAACTAATGAAAAACTGTTTTTT. This encodes CASSEWGSTNEKLFF.

This clone has a single count. The chain has TRBV9 and TRBJ1-2, with D unclear. Germline V gives CDR1 SGDLS, CDR2 YYNGEE. Trimming removed 4 bases at V and 10 bases at J, with 14 bases between. The CDR3 runs to 12 residues. The CDR3 nucleotides are TGTGCCAGCAGCCAGTTGAATTCCCCCTACACCTTC. Its translation: CASSQLNSPYTF.

This clone was found a few times. Here the CDR3 reads CASSSGHSSGNTIYF. In DNA form, the CDR3 reads TGTGCCAGCAGCTCCGGACATAGCTCTGGAAACACCATATATTTT. This rearrangement joins TRBV7-2 to TRBJ1-3, with D possibly TRBD1 on 5 matching bases. The length of the CDR3 is 15 residues. Germline assignment: CDR1 SGHTA and CDR2 FQGNSA. Trimming took off 4 bases at V and 0 bases at J, with 10 bases between the two ends.

The chain has TRBV7-9 and TRBJ2-1; 7 nucleotides agree with TRBD1. In germline, CDR1 is SEHNR, CDR2 FQNEAQ (reference sequence). With 4 bases clipped from V and 8 bases from J, the junction kept 8 bases outside the gene matches. The CDR3 is made up of 14 amino acids. CDR3 DNA: TGTGCCAGCAGCTCCGCGACAGGGTATGATGAGCAGTTCTTC. The encoded protein is CASSSATGYDEQFF.

The gene calls are TRBV7-9 and TRBJ1-1; D gene ambiguous. V shed 6 bases and J shed 1 base, with 6 bases lying between them. This CDR3 spans 12 amino acids. Germline loops: CDR1 SEHNR, CDR2 FQNEAQ (reference sequence). CDR3 sequence reads: CASRAGNTEAFF. The CDR3 DNA is TGTGCCAGCAGGGCGGGGAACACTGAAGCTTTCTTT.